This T cell receptor beta chain was recovered during a study of blood T cell repertoires in COVID-19. Study overall: PBMCs, B-cell-depleted T cells, or T cells were the source of the cDNA or gDNA that made up the material.

V was clipped by 3 bases and J by 6 bases; unmatched bases: 2. Germline values: CDR1 MNHEY, CDR2 SMNVEV (reference sequence). The CDR3 is 13 residues long. Authors' data handling: Counts of nucleated cells, estimated from reference gene primer amplification, were obtained. Data came from immunoSEQ multiplex PCR; TCRdb stores just in-frame clones and leaves some out. V and J calls and clone size are given by that table; D and trimming were obtained from the DNA. The table lists over 85,000 clones, about 85% of them singletons. In this sample, this clone turned up a few times. The receptor comes from an elderly man with acute or convalescent COVID-19. Sample: peripheral blood. The chain carries TRBV27 and TRBJ2-7, with 10 positions matching TRBD2. CDR3: CASSLLAGGEQYF. CDR3 nucleotides: TGTGCCAGCAGTTTGTTAGCGGGAGGCGAGCAGTACTTC.